The entry below describes one T cell receptor (beta chain). TCR beta VDJ and CDR3 profiling used genomic DNA as template. One entry per CDR3 protein results from TCRdb running MiXCR on the reads. The data hold approximately 180,000 distinct CDR3 sequences, with 63% observed a single time. The authors sequenced patients whose flow cytometry had shown CD8+CD57+ cell expansion. Therapy had not been given to patients before blood sampling. These data come from a study of CD8+CD57+ T cells in acquired aplastic anemia. Germline values: CDR1 PRHDT, CDR2 FYEKMQ (reference sequence). The CDR3 covers 16 residues. Germline trimming cut 6 bases from V and 5 bases from J; bases unmatched to any gene: 10.

Material: sorted CD4+, CD8+, or CD8+CD57+ T cells (not recorded which) from PBMCs. The rearrangement links TRBV13 to TRBJ1-2; 12 bases line up with TRBD1. The origin of this receptor is a human donor with aplastic anemia. The CDR3 DNA reads as TGTGCCAGCAGGGAGGGACAGGGGGCGCAAAGATATGGCTACACCTTC. It translates to CASREGQGAQRYGYTF.